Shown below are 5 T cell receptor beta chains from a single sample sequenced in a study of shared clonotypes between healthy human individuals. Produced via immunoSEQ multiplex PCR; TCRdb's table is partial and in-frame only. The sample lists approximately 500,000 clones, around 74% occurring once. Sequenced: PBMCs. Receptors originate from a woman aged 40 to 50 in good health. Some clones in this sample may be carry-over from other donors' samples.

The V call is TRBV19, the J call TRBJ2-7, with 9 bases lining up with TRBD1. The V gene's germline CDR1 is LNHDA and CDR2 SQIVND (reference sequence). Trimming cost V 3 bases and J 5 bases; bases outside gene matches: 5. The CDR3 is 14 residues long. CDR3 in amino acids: CASSIRDRDHEQYF. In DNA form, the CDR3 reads TGTGCCAGTAGTATCCGGGACAGGGACCACGAGCAGTACTTC. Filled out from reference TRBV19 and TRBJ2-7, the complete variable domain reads DGGITQSPKYLFRKEGQNVTLSCEQNLNHDAMYWYRQDPGQGLRLIYYSQIVNDFQKGDIAEGYSVSREKKESFPLTVTSAQKNPTAFYLCASSIRDRDHEQYFGPGTRLTVT.

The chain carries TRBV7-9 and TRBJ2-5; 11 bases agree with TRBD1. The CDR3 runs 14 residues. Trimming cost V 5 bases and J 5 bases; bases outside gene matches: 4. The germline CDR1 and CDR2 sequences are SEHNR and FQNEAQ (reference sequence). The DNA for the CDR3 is TGTGCCAGCAGCCGGGACAGGGGGTTGGAGACCCAGTACTTC. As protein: CASSRDRGLETQYF.

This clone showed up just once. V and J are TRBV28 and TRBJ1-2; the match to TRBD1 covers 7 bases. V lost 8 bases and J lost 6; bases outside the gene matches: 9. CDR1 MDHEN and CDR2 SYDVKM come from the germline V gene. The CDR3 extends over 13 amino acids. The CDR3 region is CASGLGQTNGYTF. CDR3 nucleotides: TGTGCCAGCGGCTTGGGACAGACAAATGGCTACACCTTC.

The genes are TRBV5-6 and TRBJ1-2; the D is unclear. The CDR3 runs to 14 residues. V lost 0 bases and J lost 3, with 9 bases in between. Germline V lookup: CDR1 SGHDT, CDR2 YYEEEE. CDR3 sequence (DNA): TGTGCCAGCAGCTTGGTCTCTCGGCACTATGGCTACACCTTC. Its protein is CASSLVSRHYGYTF.

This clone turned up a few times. The CDR3 DNA follows: TGTGCCAGCAGGGACACTAACAATGAGCAGTTCTTC. Protein: CASRDTNNEQFF. This sequence joins TRBV2 and TRBJ2-1; possible D gene TRBD1, 5 bases. Germline V gives CDR1 SNHLY, CDR2 FYNNEI. V was trimmed by 6 bases and J by 5 bases, leaving 8 bases between them. The CDR3 spans 12 residues.